A single sample gave rise to the 5 T cell receptor beta chains below, sequenced in a study of CD8 T cells in ankylosing spondylitis. Study-wide results and limits: Characteristic, it appeared, of ankylosing spondylitis blood was a TCR beta motif of several highly homologous variants.

No antigen has been assigned to these receptors. TCRdb used MiXCR to reprocess the 5' RACE reads, holding one entry per CDR3 protein. This sample has 500,000 to 650,000 distinct CDR3 sequences; under 5.5% occur once, and the top ten carry roughly 3.5%. The specimen sequenced was blood, either unsorted or a sorted T cell fraction (not recorded which). The receptors shown here come from a male donor with ankylosing spondylitis.

This clonotype was seen many times. The V and J genes are TRBV18 and TRBJ1-2; D possibly corresponds to TRBD1 (5 bases). Germline-derived CDR1 and CDR2 are KGHSH and LQKENI. This CDR3 is 13 amino acids long. V lost 2 bases to trimming and J lost 4 bases, with 8 bases between them. The CDR3 spells CASSPRTSYGYTF. The CDR3 DNA follows: TGTGCCAGCTCACCAAGGACAAGCTATGGCTACACCTTC.

This clonotype was picked up many times. The chain carries TRBV5-1 and TRBJ2-7, with D possibly TRBD1 on 6 matching bases. Between the trimmed V and J ends, which lost 4 bases and 1 base, there was a span of 15 bases. CDR3 length: 15 amino acids. Germline lookup yields CDR1 SGHRS and CDR2 YFSETQ. The CDR3 spells CASSPERTVSYEQYF. Written as DNA, the CDR3 is TGCGCCAGCAGCCCGGAACGGACAGTATCCTACGAGCAGTACTTC.

This clonotype was recorded many times. J is TRBJ2-3 and V is TRBV29-1; the match to TRBD1 covers 7 bases. The CDR3 runs 15 residues. Germline V gene lookup returns CDR1 SQVTM and CDR2 ANQGSEA. The V and J ends lost 6 bases and 0 bases, in that order; junction bases with no gene match: 9. The CDR3 protein is CSVRGRALSTDTQYF. The CDR3 region has the DNA TGCAGCGTGAGGGGGCGGGCCCTTAGCACAGATACGCAGTATTTT.

The chain uses TRBV28 and TRBJ2-3; 7 bases are a match to TRBD2. Germline CDR1 reads MDHEN; CDR2 reads SYDVKM. This CDR3 has 16 residues. V was clipped by 5 bases and J by 4 bases; unmatched bases: 12. Here the CDR3 DNA reads TGTGCCAGCAGTGACCAAACGGGAGGATTTTCAGATACGCAGTATTTT. Protein sequence: CASSDQTGGFSDTQYF.

V usage is TRBV6-1 and J usage is TRBJ2-6, with TRBD1 as a possible D gene (5 bases). Germline-derived CDR1 and CDR2 are MNHNS and SASEGT. The CDR3 runs 16 residues. V lost 7 bases and J 1 base, leaving 14 bases between the germline ends. CDR3 sequence (DNA): TGTGCCAGCAAACGGACAAGAAGGTCTGGGGCCAACGTCCTGACTTTC. It encodes CASKRTRRSGANVLTF.